These 7 T cell receptor beta chains were sequenced from one sample in a study of technical replicates of blood from a handful of donors. Generated by immunoSEQ multiplex PCR, the TCRdb table keeps only in-frame clones and is missing some. The sample includes about 62,000 clones, around 87% of them seen just once. The sequenced material came from PBMCs. These receptors were collected from a human donor in good health. Some clones in this sample may be carry-over from other donors' samples.

This chain links TRBV7-2 with TRBJ2-1, with TRBD2 matching over 9 bases. The V segment lost 1 base and the J segment 5 bases; nucleotides outside the gene matches: 6. CDR1 is SGHTA, CDR2 FQGNSA, per germline. The CDR3 extends over 16 amino acids. Here the CDR3 reads CASSLVGGRAHNEQFF. DNA of the CDR3: TGTGCCAGCAGCTTAGTCGGCGGGAGGGCTCACAATGAGCAGTTCTTC.

This chain connects TRBV7-3 to TRBJ1-1; the D is unclear. CDR3 length equals 13 residues. Germline assignment: CDR1 SGHTA and CDR2 FQGTGA. Trimming shortened V by 4 bases and J by 1 base, and 7 bases separated the two germline ends. CDR3: CASSSGSNTEAFF. The CDR3 nucleotides are TGTGCCAGCAGCTCAGGATCGAACACTGAAGCTTTCTTT.

This chain connects TRBV13 to TRBJ1-1, with 7 bases matching TRBD1. With 0 bases clipped from V and 5 bases from J, the junction kept 9 bases outside the gene matches. This CDR3 has 16 amino acids. Germline V CDR1 and CDR2: PRHDT, FYEKMQ (reference sequence). The CDR3 DNA is TGTGCCAGCAGCTTAGGCCGGGTCAGGGGGAGGACTGAAGCTTTCTTT. As protein: CASSLGRVRGRTEAFF.

The count of this clone is one. The rearrangement joins TRBV30 to TRBJ1-1; unclear D gene. V lost 1 base to trimming and J lost 4 bases, with 10 bases between them. The germline V gene has CDR1 GTSNPN and CDR2 SVGIG (reference sequence). CDR3 length: 13 residues. The CDR3 reads CAWSAGDRTEAFF. The CDR3 region has the DNA TGTGCCTGGAGTGCCGGGGATCGCACTGAAGCTTTCTTT. Looking up the rest from reference TRBV30 and TRBJ1-1 gives the full variable domain: SQTIHQWPATLVQPVGSPLSLECTVEGTSNPNLYWYRQAAGRGLQLLFYSVGIGQISSEVPQNLSASRPQDRQFILSSKKLLLSDSGFYLCAWSAGDRTEAFFGQGTRLTVV.

The rearrangement uses TRBV4-1 and TRBJ2-7; perhaps TRBD1 as D (6 bases). With 2 bases removed from V and 10 bases from J, the gap between germline ends came to 27 bases. The CDR3 is 17 amino acids. Germline CDR1 and CDR2: MGHRA and YSYEKL. CDR3 region: CASSQFSGAGARGDQYF. As DNA, the CDR3 is TGCGCCAGCAGCCAATTTAGTGGGGCAGGGGCTCGTGGCGACCAGTACTTC.

J is TRBJ2-2 and V is TRBV18; 15 nucleotides agree with TRBD2. Germline V lookup: CDR1 KGHSH, CDR2 LQKENI. The junction had 0 bases not matched to a gene; V was cut back by 0 bases and J by 4 bases. The CDR3 consists of 17 residues. CDR3 protein: CASSPPGLAGGTGELFF. In DNA form, the CDR3 reads TGTGCCAGCTCACCACCGGGACTAGCGGGGGGCACCGGGGAGCTGTTTTTT.

This clone has only a few counts. The chain carries TRBV7-2 and TRBJ2-1; tentative D call: TRBD2 (6 bases). From germline, CDR1 is SGHTA and CDR2 FQGNSA. The V end was cut by 5 bases, the J end by 15 bases, with 23 bases between. This CDR3 spans 14 amino acids. The CDR3 DNA sequence: TGTGCCAGCAGCGGTCTGCGGGGCCCGGCCGGTCGGTTCTTC. It yields the protein CASSGLRGPAGRFF.